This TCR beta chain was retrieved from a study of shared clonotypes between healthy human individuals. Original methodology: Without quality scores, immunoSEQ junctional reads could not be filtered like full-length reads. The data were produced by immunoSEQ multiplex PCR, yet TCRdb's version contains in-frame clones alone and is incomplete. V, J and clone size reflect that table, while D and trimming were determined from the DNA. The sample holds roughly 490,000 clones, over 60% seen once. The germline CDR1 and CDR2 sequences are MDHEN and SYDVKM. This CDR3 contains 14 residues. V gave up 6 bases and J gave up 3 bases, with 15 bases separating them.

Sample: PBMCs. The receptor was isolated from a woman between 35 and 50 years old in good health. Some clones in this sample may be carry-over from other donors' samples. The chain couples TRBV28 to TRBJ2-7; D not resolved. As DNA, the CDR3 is TGTGCCAGCAGGGCATCGGCGGAGAACTACGAGCAGTACTTC. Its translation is CASRASAENYEQYF.